The 28 T cell receptor beta chains below come from one sample, sequenced in a study of T cells in Graves' hyperthyroidism and ophthalmopathy. RNA transcripts gave rise to amplified TCR beta CDR3 regions. The HTBI set primed first-round TCR CDR3 RT-PCR. TCRdb passed the multiplex PCR reads through MiXCR, listing each CDR3 protein once. The data contain around 480,000 distinct CDR3 sequences, roughly an eighth of them singletons. The sample comprised blood. Receptors were obtained from a woman under 30 with Graves' hyperthyroidism.

This clonotype was counted between two and nine times. The genes are TRBV3-1 and TRBJ2-3; TRBD2 is a possible D gene (6 bases). The CDR3 runs to 15 residues. CDR1 is LGHDT and CDR2 is YNNKEL in the germline V gene (reference sequence). Trimming left V 7 bases short and J 4 bases short, with 18 bases between. CDR3 amino acids: CASTPGLSGADTQYF. In nucleotides, the CDR3 is TGTGCCAGCACCCCCGGACTAAGTGGAGCAGATACGCAGTATTTT.

This clonotype showed up many times. This rearrangement joins TRBV24-1 to TRBJ2-3, with D possibly matching TRBD1 (5 bases). The CDR3 runs to 15 residues. With 4 bases removed from V and 1 base from J, the gap between germline ends came to 11 bases. Germline V gives CDR1 KGHDR, CDR2 SFDVKD. Here the CDR3 reads CATSEKGQGTDTQYF. CDR3 bases: TGTGCCACCAGTGAAAAAGGACAAGGCACAGATACGCAGTATTTT.

The chain combines TRBV7-2 with TRBJ2-3; 9 nucleotides match TRBD2. Germline CDR1 SGHTA, CDR2 FQGNSA. Trimming removed 5 bases from V and 4 bases from J; junction bases left unmatched: 10. The CDR3 extends over 16 amino acids. CDR3 nucleotides: TGTGCCAGCAGCCCCCGTAGCGGGAGAGGAGCAGATACGCAGTATTTT. This codes for CASSPRSGRGADTQYF.

The table lists this clonotype with a few counts. The chain joins TRBV24-1 to TRBJ1-5, with TRBD1 matching 10 bases. Germline V gene data show CDR1 as KGHDR and CDR2 as SFDVKD. The CDR3 sequence is 17 residues long. The junction had 12 bases not matched to a gene; V was cut back by 2 bases and J by 9 bases. CDR3 in amino acids: CATSDWRQGAEDGPQHF. In nucleotides, the CDR3 is TGTGCCACCAGTGATTGGCGACAGGGGGCGGAGGACGGGCCCCAGCATTTT.

The chain joins TRBV12-3 or TRBV12-4 to TRBJ2-1; D remains ambiguous. Trimming removed 1 base at V and 5 bases at J, with 9 bases between. The CDR3 totals 14 residues. The CDR3, as DNA: TGTGCCAGCAGTTTAGATCTACGGCACAATGAGCAGTTCTTC. It is translated as CASSLDLRHNEQFF.

The chain carries TRBV5-1 and TRBJ1-3, with 7 bases that match TRBD1. CDR3 length: 18 residues. Germline lookup yields CDR1 SGHRS and CDR2 YFSETQ. Trimming at V came to 1 base and at J to 0 bases, leaving 10 bases not matched to a gene. Here the CDR3 reads CASSLTGGNRGSGNTIYF. The DNA of the CDR3 is TGCGCCAGCAGCTTGACGGGGGGTAACAGGGGCTCTGGAAACACCATATATTTT.

This clonotype showed up many times. The rearrangement uses TRBV7-3 and TRBJ2-2; 10 nucleotides match TRBD2. CDR1 and CDR2 from the germline V gene are SGHTA and FQGTGA. V lost 1 base to trimming and J lost 7 bases; unmatched junction nucleotides: 9. This CDR3 spans 17 amino acids. The CDR3 nucleotides read TGTGCCAGCAGCTTAAAGTTGGCTAGCGGGAGTGGCGGGGAGCTGTTTTTT. Translated: CASSLKLASGSGGELFF.

Many counts were recorded for this clonotype. This chain uses TRBV6-6 with TRBJ2-3, with D maybe TRBD2 (5 bases). V was clipped by 0 bases and J by 1 base, with 11 bases between them. This CDR3 has 16 residues. Germline assignment: CDR1 MNHNY and CDR2 SVGAGI (reference sequence). The CDR3 protein is CASSYSTEGGTDTQYF. CDR3 DNA sequence: TGTGCCAGCAGTTACTCGACCGAGGGAGGCACAGATACGCAGTATTTT.

This clonotype was observed at least ten times. The chain links TRBV28 to TRBJ1-2, with D perhaps TRBD1 (6 bases). The CDR3 runs to 13 residues. Germline assignment: CDR1 MDHEN and CDR2 SYDVKM. Trimming pared 6 bases from V and 2 bases from J, leaving 10 bases between. CDR3 DNA sequence: TGTGCCAGCAGGGTCACAGGGAACTATGGCTACACCTTC. Its protein product is CASRVTGNYGYTF.

The chain employs TRBV3-1 and TRBJ2-3; 16 positions agree with TRBD2. The CDR3 loop spans 17 amino acids. The V segment lost 5 bases and the J segment 4 bases; nucleotides outside the gene matches: 6. Germline V gives CDR1 LGHDT, CDR2 YNNKEL (reference sequence). The CDR3 nucleotides read TGTGCCAGCAGCGAGGGACTAGCGGGAGGGAGCGCAGATACGCAGTATTTT. Encoded protein: CASSEGLAGGSADTQYF.

This clonotype was picked up many times. The V gene is TRBV20-1, the J gene TRBJ1-5, with D tentatively TRBD1 (5 bases). The CDR3 consists of 15 residues. Deletions cut 3 bases from V and 2 bases from J, with 14 bases between. The V gene's germline CDR1 is DFQATT and CDR2 SNEGSKA (reference sequence). The CDR3 spells CSARVIGGGNQPQHF. The DNA of the CDR3 is TGCAGTGCTAGGGTTATCGGGGGTGGCAATCAGCCCCAGCATTTT.

In the case of this clonotype: This sequence may be a read error, since a much larger clone differs from it by one base. The conserved final phenylalanine or tryptophan is absent from the CDR3, which likely points to a read error. The rearrangement joins TRBV30 to TRBJ1-6, with D perhaps matching TRBD1 (6 bases). The CDR3 is made up of 15 amino acids. Trimming shortened V by 3 bases and J by 7 bases, and 16 bases separated the two germline ends. CDR1 and CDR2 (germline): GTSNPN, SVGIG (reference sequence). The CDR3 reads CAWRPGGGRNSPLHL. CDR3 coding DNA: TGTGCCTGGAGGCCGGGGGGGGGCCGAAATTCACCCCTCCACCTT.

This clonotype was recorded many times. The rearrangement links TRBV2 to TRBJ2-6; D uncertain. The V gene's germline CDR1 is SNHLY and CDR2 FYNNEI. Trimming removed 4 bases from V and 0 bases from J, with 4 bases in between. The CDR3 spans 14 residues. The CDR3: CASSGSSGANVLTF. The DNA of the CDR3 is TGTGCCAGCAGTGGGAGCTCTGGGGCCAACGTCCTGACTTTC.

This clonotype was recorded many times. J is TRBJ2-1 and V is TRBV3-1, with TRBD2 matching over 8 bases. V shed 4 bases, J shed 1 base, and the junction held 3 bases outside the gene matches. CDR3 size: 15 residues. CDR1 and CDR2 from the germline V gene are LGHDT and YNNKEL (reference sequence). The CDR3 nucleotides read TGTGCCAGCAGCCCTTTAGCGGGGTCCTACAATGAGCAGTTCTTC. It encodes CASSPLAGSYNEQFF.

This clonotype was picked up many times. The rearrangement joins TRBV12-3 or TRBV12-4 to TRBJ2-3; tentatively, D is TRBD2 (5 bases). The CDR3 runs 15 residues. V lost 3 bases to trimming and J lost 1 base, with 11 bases between them. The CDR3 DNA follows: TGTGCCAGCAGTTTTACGAACGGGGGCACAGATACGCAGTATTTT. Amino acid sequence: CASSFTNGGTDTQYF.

This clonotype was seen ten or more times. This chain links TRBV19 with TRBJ2-2, with 10 nucleotides matching TRBD2. V lost 1 base to trimming and J lost 6 bases; unmatched junction nucleotides: 5. Germline CDR1 reads LNHDA; CDR2 reads SQIVND (reference sequence). CDR3 length: 16 residues. The CDR3, as DNA: TGTGCCAGTAGTATAGTGGCTAGCGGGAGATCCGGGGAGCTGTTTTTT. This translates into CASSIVASGRSGELFF.

This clonotype was detected ten times or more. This chain joins TRBV7-2 and TRBJ1-1; D is uncertain. V was trimmed by 1 base and J by 7 bases, leaving 10 bases between them. CDR1 SGHTA and CDR2 FQGNSA come from the germline V gene. The CDR3 has 13 amino acids. The chain's CDR3 is CASSLDPGSEAFF. The CDR3 bases are TGTGCCAGCAGCTTAGACCCGGGGAGTGAAGCTTTCTTT.

The table lists this clonotype with many counts. The V gene is TRBV9, the J gene TRBJ1-6, with 7 bases lining up with TRBD1. From germline, CDR1 is SGDLS and CDR2 YYNGEE. The junction had 15 bases not matched to a gene; V was cut back by 3 bases and J by 9 bases. The CDR3 extends over 17 amino acids. The CDR3 sequence: CASSEPQGGPVGSPLHF. DNA of the CDR3: TGTGCCAGCAGCGAACCTCAGGGGGGGCCGGTTGGTTCACCCCTCCACTTT. Variable domain in full (rest from reference TRBV9 and TRBJ1-6): DSGVTQTPKHLITATGQRVTLRCSPRSGDLSVYWYQQSLDQGLQFLIQYYNGEERAKGNILERFSAQQFPDLHSELNLSSLELGDSALYFCASSEPQGGPVGSPLHFGNGTRLTVT.

With respect to this clonotype: A much larger clone differs from this one at a single base, so this may be a read error. The chain joins TRBV2 to TRBJ2-5, with a tentative D call TRBD1 (5 bases). Germline CDR1 is SNHLY and CDR2 is FYNNEI. Trimming pared 2 bases from V and 2 bases from J, leaving 12 bases between. The CDR3 runs to 15 residues. CDR3 in DNA: TGTGCCAGCAGTGAACAGACAGAGTTGCAAGAGACCCAGTACTTC. Translating it yields CASSEQTELQETQYF.

The chain is built from TRBV19 and TRBJ2-1; 8 bases match TRBD2. The germline V gene encodes CDR1 LNHDA and CDR2 SQIVND (reference sequence). CDR3 length: 14 amino acids. Unmatched junction bases numbered 12, after V lost 10 bases and J lost 7 bases. The CDR3 coding sequence is TGTGCCACCCTCAACCGGGCTAGCGGGAATGAGCAGTTCTTC. This gives the protein CATLNRASGNEQFF. The variable domain in full, completed from reference TRBV19 and TRBJ2-1, reads DGGITQSPKYLFRKEGQNVTLSCEQNLNHDAMYWYRQDPGQGLRLIYYSQIVNDFQKGDIAEGYSVSREKKESFPLTVTSAQKNPTAFYLCATLNRASGNEQFFGPGTRLTVL.

The V call is TRBV6-1, the J call TRBJ2-3; 7 bases agree with TRBD2. The CDR3 consists of 15 residues. Germline V gene lookup returns CDR1 MNHNS and CDR2 SASEGT. With V trimmed by 4 bases and J by 0 bases, 4 bases remained unmatched. The CDR3: CASSGAGRSTDTQYF. The CDR3 DNA sequence: TGTGCCAGCAGTGGAGCGGGACGCAGCACAGATACGCAGTATTTT.

The rearrangement joins TRBV28 to TRBJ1-1; no definite D call. Deletions cut 2 bases from V and 7 bases from J, with 8 bases between. Per germline, CDR1 MDHEN and CDR2 SYDVKM. The CDR3 runs to 12 residues. The CDR3 nucleotides are TGTGCCAGCAGTTTAAAGGCAGGTGAAGCTTTCTTT. This codes for CASSLKAGEAFF.

The chain has TRBV7-9 and TRBJ1-2, with a weak D call TRBD1 (5 bases). The length of the CDR3 is 14 residues. V was pared by 3 bases and J by 5 bases, with 13 bases between. The germline V gene has CDR1 SEHNR and CDR2 FQNEAQ (reference sequence). The CDR3: CASSLLGGEYGYTF. As DNA, the CDR3 is TGTGCCAGCAGCTTGCTCGGGGGGGAGTATGGCTACACCTTC.

This clonotype was recorded at least ten times. This chain uses TRBV9 with TRBJ2-7; 7 bases agree with TRBD2. The CDR3 contains 17 residues. CDR1 and CDR2 from the germline V gene are SGDLS and YYNGEE. Trimming removed 4 bases from V and 3 bases from J; junction bases left unmatched: 16. The CDR3 DNA reads TGTGCCAGCAGCCCCACCCTCTTGGGGGGGACTTACTACGAGCAGTACTTC. It translates to CASSPTLLGGTYYEQYF.

There are many counts of this clonotype. This chain connects TRBV7-9 to TRBJ1-1, with a weak D call TRBD1 (5 bases). The V and J ends lost 5 bases and 4 bases respectively, with 11 bases between them. The CDR3 totals 13 residues. Per germline, CDR1 SEHNR and CDR2 FQNEAQ (reference sequence). This chain's CDR3 is CASSRDLGTEAFF. The CDR3 nucleotides are TGTGCCAGCAGCCGGGACCTGGGCACTGAAGCTTTCTTT.

The chain recombines TRBV6-1 with TRBJ1-1, with a possible D match to TRBD1 (5 bases). The V end lost 7 bases, the J end lost 8 bases, and 17 bases lay between the germline ends. The CDR3 totals 13 residues. Per the germline V gene, CDR1 is MNHNS and CDR2 is SASEGT. In nucleotides, the CDR3 is TGTGCCAGCAAACGTGACAGCGTGAAGGAAGCTTTCTTT. This gives the protein CASKRDSVKEAFF.

The sample holds many counts of this clonotype. The V and J genes are TRBV9 and TRBJ2-1, with 15 bases that match TRBD2. The CDR3 is made up of 17 amino acids. Germline-derived CDR1 and CDR2 are SGDLS and YYNGEE. The V gene end was trimmed by 4 bases and the J gene end by 8 bases; junction bases not matched to a gene: 10. CDR3 in amino acids: CASSLRPGTSGRHEQFF. The CDR3 DNA is TGTGCCAGCAGCTTACGACCCGGGACTAGCGGGAGGCATGAGCAGTTCTTC.

This clonotype was observed at least ten times. The chain employs TRBV6-1 and TRBJ2-2, with 7 bases matching TRBD2. This CDR3 has 13 residues. Trimming removed 8 bases from V and 7 bases from J; junction bases left unmatched: 7. The germline CDR1 and CDR2 sequences are MNHNS and SASEGT. CDR3 loop: CASGLREGGELFF. The CDR3 DNA reads as TGTGCCAGCGGCCTGAGGGAGGGCGGGGAGCTGTTTTTT.